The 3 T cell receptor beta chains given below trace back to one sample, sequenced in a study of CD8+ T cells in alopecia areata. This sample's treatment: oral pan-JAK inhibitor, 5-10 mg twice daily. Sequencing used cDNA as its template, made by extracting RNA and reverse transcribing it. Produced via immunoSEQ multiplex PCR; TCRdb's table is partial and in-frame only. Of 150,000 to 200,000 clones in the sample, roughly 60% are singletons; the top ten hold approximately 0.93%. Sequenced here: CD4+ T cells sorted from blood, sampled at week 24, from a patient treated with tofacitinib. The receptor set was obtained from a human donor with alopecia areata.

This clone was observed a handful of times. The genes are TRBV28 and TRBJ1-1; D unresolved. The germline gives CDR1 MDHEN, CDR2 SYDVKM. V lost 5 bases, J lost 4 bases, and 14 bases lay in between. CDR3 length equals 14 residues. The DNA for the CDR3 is TGTGCCAGCAGTCCAATCGAGAGATTCACTGAAGCTTTCTTT. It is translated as CASSPIERFTEAFF.

The CDR3 DNA is TGTGCCAGCAGCGTAGTCCCCCGGCTAGCGGGGGTTACCACAGATACGCAGTATTTT. It codes for CASSVVPRLAGVTTDTQYF. The V call is TRBV9, the J call TRBJ2-3; 10 bases line up with TRBD2. Germline lookup yields CDR1 SGDLS and CDR2 YYNGEE. The CDR3 runs 19 residues. Trimming cost V 0 bases and J 2 bases; bases outside gene matches: 12.

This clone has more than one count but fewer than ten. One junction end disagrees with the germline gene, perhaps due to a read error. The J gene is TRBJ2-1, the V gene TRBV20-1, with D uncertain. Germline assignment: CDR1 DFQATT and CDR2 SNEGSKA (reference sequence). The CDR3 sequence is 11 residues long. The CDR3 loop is CVPVGYNEQFF. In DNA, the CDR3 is TGTGTCCCAGTGGGGTACAATGAGCAGTTCTTC.